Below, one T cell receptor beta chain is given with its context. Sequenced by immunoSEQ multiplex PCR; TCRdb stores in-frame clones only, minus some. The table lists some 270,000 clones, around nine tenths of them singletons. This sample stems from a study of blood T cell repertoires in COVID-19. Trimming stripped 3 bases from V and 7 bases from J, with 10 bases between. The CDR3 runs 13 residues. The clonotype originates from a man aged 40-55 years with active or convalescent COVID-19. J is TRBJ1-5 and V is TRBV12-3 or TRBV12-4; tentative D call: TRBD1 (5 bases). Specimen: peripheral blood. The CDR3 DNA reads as TGTGCCAGCAGTTTTGGCAGGGAACAGCCCCAGCATTTT. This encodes CASSFGREQPQHF.